This T cell receptor (beta chain) derives from a study of shared clonotypes between healthy human individuals. About the study: CD8 memory received one plate per donor, CD8 naive two, CD4 memory three and CD4 naive three.

The naive CD8 population came from CD45RO-negative cells selected for CCR7, without terminally differentiated effector memory CD45RA+ cells. Within Nashville, Tennessee resided all donors, each a Caucasian adult. Data came from immunoSEQ multiplex PCR; TCRdb stores just in-frame clones and leaves some out. Here the sample spans around 1.9 million clones, 93% being singletons. The sequencing input was naive CD8+ T cells from PBMCs. The receptor was isolated from a man aged 18 to 30 in good health. Some clones in this sample may be carry-over from other donors' samples.

CDR3 sequence: CASHTGRDEQYF. For the CDR3, the DNA is TGTGCCAGCCACACAGGTCGCGACGAGCAGTACTTC. This sequence joins TRBV6-5 and TRBJ2-7; possibly TRBD1 for D (5 bases). In germline, CDR1 is MNHEY, CDR2 SVGAGI. There are 12 residues in the CDR3. Trimming left V 8 bases short and J 5 bases short, with 13 bases between.